The clone carrying this T cell receptor (beta chain) was found many times. The size of this beta chain means little, since it is a stray read in a library made for alpha chains. This sample is drawn from a study of spatial heterogeneity in lung cancer. Time point noted: sample taken at primary tumor resection. Samples were donated by 72 untreated early-stage non-small cell lung cancer patients. A single record per CDR3 protein comes from TCRdb applying MiXCR to the 5' RACE reads. The sample has fewer than 16,000 distinct CDR3 sequences; roughly 3.9% are singletons. This CDR3 contains 14 residues. V was shortened by 5 bases and J by 2 bases, with 11 bases between the two germline ends. Germline CDR1 SGHTA, CDR2 FQGNSA.

The specimen was normal lung tissue next to the tumor, collected at surgery. The rearrangement uses TRBV7-2 and TRBJ2-3; D unresolved. The receptor was derived from a male donor with early-stage non-small cell lung cancer. The CDR3 sequence: CASSPPGLTDTQYF. CDR3 in DNA: TGTGCCAGCAGCCCACCTGGGCTCACAGATACGCAGTATTTT.